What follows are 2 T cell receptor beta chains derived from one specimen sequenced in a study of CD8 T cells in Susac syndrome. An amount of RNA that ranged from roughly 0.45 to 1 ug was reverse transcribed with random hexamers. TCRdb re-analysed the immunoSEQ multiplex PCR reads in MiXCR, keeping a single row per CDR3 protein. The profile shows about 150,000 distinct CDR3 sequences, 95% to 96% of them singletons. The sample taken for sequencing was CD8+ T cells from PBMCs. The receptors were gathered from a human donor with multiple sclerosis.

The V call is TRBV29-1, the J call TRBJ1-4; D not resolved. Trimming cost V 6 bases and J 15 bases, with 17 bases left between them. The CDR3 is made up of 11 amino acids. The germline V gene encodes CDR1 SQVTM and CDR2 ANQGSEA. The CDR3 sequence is CSVEHQLGVFF. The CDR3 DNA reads TGCAGCGTCGAGCATCAATTAGGAGTGTTTTTT.

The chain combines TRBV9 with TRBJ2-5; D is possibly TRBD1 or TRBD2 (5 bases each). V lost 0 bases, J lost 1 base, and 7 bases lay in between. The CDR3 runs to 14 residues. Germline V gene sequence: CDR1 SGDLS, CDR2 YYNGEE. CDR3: CASSVGGTQETQYF. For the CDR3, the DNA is TGTGCCAGCAGCGTAGGGGGGACCCAAGAGACCCAGTACTTC.